These T cell receptor beta chains were read from a single sample in a study of T-cell reconstitution after alpha-beta-depleted transplantation in children. TCRdb reprocessed the PCR reads with MiXCR, giving one entry per CDR3 protein. The sample carries about 20,000 distinct CDR3 sequences, roughly a tenth recorded once. Here the sequenced sample was PBMCs from the stem cell graft donor, taken from the stem cell graft. The receptor set was obtained from a human donor who donated a stem cell graft to a child with chronic granulomatous disease. CDR3s include the opening cysteine and the closing phenylalanine or tryptophan. The order of the fields is V gene, D gene, J gene, clone size, CDR3 protein, CDR3 DNA. D genes are given only for firm matches. Clone size, where shown, is once, few, many, or a class for clones that have expanded.

>TRBV5-1|TRBD2|TRBJ2-7|many
CASSALADAYEQYF
TGCGCCAGCAGCGCCCTAGCGGACGCCTACGAGCAGTACTTC
>TRBV20-1|-|TRBJ2-5|many
CSAPFFQETQYF
TGCAGTGCTCCCTTCTTCCAAGAGACCCAGTACTTC
>TRBV6-1|-|TRBJ2-6|many
CASSPSSGANVLTF
TGTGCCAGCAGCCCCTCCTCTGGGGCCAACGTCCTGACTTTC
>TRBV2|-|TRBJ2-2|many
CASNLPNTGELFF
TGTGCCAGCAATCTGCCGAACACCGGGGAGCTGTTTTTT
>TRBV5-1|-|TRBJ2-5|few
CASSPRAGGLQETQYF
TGCGCCAGCAGCCCCCGGGCCGGCGGGCTCCAAGAGACCCAGTACTTC
>TRBV6-4|TRBD2|TRBJ2-1|many
CASSDSSGGANEQFF
TGTGCCAGCAGTGACTCTAGCGGGGGGGCCAATGAGCAGTTCTTC
>TRBV3-2|-|TRBJ2-1|many
CASSPGQSRITTGDDYNEQFF
TGTGCCAGCAGCCCGGGGCAGTCCCGAATAACGACAGGGGATGACTACAATGAGCAGTTCTTC
>TRBV12-3/TRBV12-4|-|TRBJ2-5|many
CASSFFFQTFGEETQYF
TGTGCCAGCAGTTTTTTTTTCCAAACTTTTGGGGAAGAGACCCAGTACTTC
>TRBV20-1|-|TRBJ2-2|many
CSATQWAHTGELFF
TGCAGTGCTACCCAGTGGGCTCACACCGGGGAGCTGTTTTTT
>TRBV28|-|TRBJ2-7|many
CASSFSWGVDEQYF
TGTGCCAGCAGTTTTTCGTGGGGGGTTGACGAGCAGTACTTC
>TRBV7-3|-|TRBJ1-1|many
CASSLTPAGRTEAFF
TGTGCCAGCAGCTTAACCCCAGCGGGGAGGACTGAAGCTTTCTTT
>TRBV28|TRBD2|TRBJ2-3|many
CASRLGLAGVDTQYF
TGTGCCAGCAGACTGGGACTAGCGGGAGTAGATACGCAGTATTTT
>TRBV19|-|TRBJ1-1|many
CASNEQVWNTEAFF
TGTGCCAGTAACGAACAGGTATGGAACACTGAAGCTTTCTTT
>TRBV12-3/TRBV12-4|-|TRBJ2-2|many
CASSLLELGELFF
TGTGCCAGCAGTCTGCTTGAATTGGGGGAGCTGTTTTTT
>TRBV20-1|-|TRBJ1-1|many
CSARQNTEAFF
TGCAGTGCTAGACAGAACACTGAAGCTTTCTTT
>TRBV28|-|TRBJ2-7|many
CASSLMGGHEQYF
TGTGCCAGCAGTTTAATGGGTGGACACGAGCAGTACTTC
>TRBV7-7|-|TRBJ2-5|many
CASSRDNQETQYF
TGTGCCAGCAGCCGGGACAACCAAGAGACCCAGTACTTC
>TRBV9|TRBD1|TRBJ1-2|-
CASSKTDRGQSGYTF
TGTGCCAGCAGCAAAACGGACAGGGGGCAGAGCGGCTACACCTTC
>TRBV5-1|-|TRBJ2-3|many
CASSFLGRTDTQYF
TGCGCCAGCAGCTTCCTGGGGCGCACAGATACGCAGTATTTT
>TRBV28|TRBD1|TRBJ2-5|many
CASSFPGQGAEETQYF
TGTGCCAGCAGCTTCCCGGGGCAGGGGGCGGAAGAGACCCAGTACTTC
>TRBV6-6|-|TRBJ1-2|many
CAAGGAMRGYTF
TGTGCCGCCGGTGGGGCCATGAGGGGCTACACCTTC
>TRBV21-1|-|TRBJ1-6|many
CASSKVGSPGDSPLHF
TGTGCCAGCAGCAAAGTGGGCAGTCCAGGGGATTCACCCCTCCACTTT
>TRBV18|-|TRBJ2-7|many
CASSPGRDNEQYF
TGTGCCAGCTCACCAGGCAGGGACAACGAGCAGTACTTC
>TRBV12-3/TRBV12-4|TRBD2|TRBJ2-4|few
CASKPFGGADIQYF
TGTGCCAGCAAGCCCTTCGGGGGGGCGGACATTCAGTACTTC
>TRBV29-1|-|TRBJ2-1|many
CSVPPGRTNEQFF
TGCAGCGTCCCTCCTGGCCGGACCAATGAGCAGTTCTTC
>TRBV2|-|TRBJ1-6|many
CASSEGWPEDSPLHF
TGTGCCAGCAGTGAAGGGTGGCCAGAGGATTCACCCCTCCACTTT
>TRBV28|-|TRBJ2-5|many
CASSVQETQYF
TGTGCCAGCAGTGTCCAAGAGACCCAGTACTTC
>TRBV4-1|-|TRBJ1-2|many
CASSQVGPGEDYGYTF
TGCGCCAGCAGCCAAGTCGGTCCGGGGGAGGACTATGGCTACACCTTC
>TRBV15|-|TRBJ1-1|many
CATSPGKMNTEAFF
TGTGCCACCTCCCCAGGGAAAATGAACACTGAAGCTTTCTTT
>TRBV7-3|TRBD1|TRBJ2-6|many
CASSLTAPPGQGINVLTF
TGTGCCAGCAGCTTAACGGCACCCCCGGGACAGGGGATCAACGTCCTGACTTTC
>TRBV7-3|-|TRBJ1-6|few
CASSLISGVNSPLHF
TGTGCCAGCAGCTTAATTTCAGGGGTTAATTCACCCCTCCACTTT
>TRBV28|TRBD2|TRBJ2-2|many
CASSLWGTSDGELFF
TGTGCCAGCAGTTTATGGGGGACTAGCGACGGGGAGCTGTTTTTT
>TRBV29-1|-|TRBJ2-7|many
CSVAEGAYEQYF
TGCAGCGTCGCGGAGGGGGCGTACGAGCAGTACTTC
>TRBV24-1|-|TRBJ2-7|-
CATSDPPTCFYEQYF
TGTGCCACCAGTGATCCCCCGACATGTTTCTACGAGCAGTACTTC
>TRBV11-2|-|TRBJ1-2|many
CASSLDRSRTNYGYTF
TGTGCCAGCAGCTTAGATAGGAGCCGGACTAACTATGGCTACACCTTC
>TRBV9|-|TRBJ2-1|many
CASSVGSPGEQFF
TGTGCCAGCAGCGTAGGGTCTCCGGGTGAGCAGTTCTTC
>TRBV7-6|-|TRBJ2-1|few
CASSLGGLTEQFF
TGTGCCAGCAGCTTAGGGGGGCTCACTGAGCAGTTCTTC
>TRBV7-2|TRBD2|TRBJ2-1|-
CASSRISGSGRGEQFF
TGTGCCAGCAGCAGAATTAGCGGGAGTGGTAGGGGTGAGCAGTTCTTC
>TRBV6-2/TRBV6-3|-|TRBJ2-4|many
CASSYSGLGAKNIQYF
TGTGCCAGCAGTTACTCTGGCCTTGGAGCCAAAAACATTCAGTACTTC
>TRBV6-2/TRBV6-3|-|TRBJ2-1|many
CASRPTSLYNEQFF
TGTGCCAGCAGACCGACTAGTCTGTACAATGAGCAGTTCTTC
>TRBV12-3/TRBV12-4|-|TRBJ2-7|-
CASSLTPGTSYEQYF
TGTGCCAGCAGTCTGACCCCGGGGACTTCCTACGAGCAGTACTTC
>TRBV11-2|-|TRBJ1-1|many
CASSLDFTWGSLNTEAFF
TGTGCCAGCAGCTTAGATTTTACGTGGGGCAGTTTGAACACTGAAGCTTTCTTT
>TRBV7-9|TRBD2|TRBJ2-3|many
CASSSEREPPTDTQYF
TGTGCCAGCAGCTCCGAGCGGGAACCACCCACAGATACGCAGTATTTT
>TRBV7-2|-|TRBJ2-5|many
CASSSSPISLAQETQYF
TGTGCCAGCAGCTCCTCACCTATTAGTCTAGCGCAAGAGACCCAGTACTTC
>TRBV7-2|-|TRBJ2-1|many
CASSLSSQGGLNEQFF
TGTGCCAGCAGCTTGTCGTCGCAGGGGGGGTTGAATGAGCAGTTCTTC
>TRBV29-1|-|TRBJ1-2|many
CSVMDSYGYTF
TGCAGCGTTATGGACAGCTATGGCTACACCTTC
>TRBV27|TRBD2|TRBJ2-3|many
CASSPYPPWRRGGLDTQYF
TGTGCCAGCAGTCCATACCCCCCTTGGCGACGGGGGGGCCTGGATACGCAGTATTTT
>TRBV7-9|-|TRBJ1-1|many
CASSLTGTEAFF
TGTGCCAGCAGCTTAACAGGAACTGAAGCTTTCTTT